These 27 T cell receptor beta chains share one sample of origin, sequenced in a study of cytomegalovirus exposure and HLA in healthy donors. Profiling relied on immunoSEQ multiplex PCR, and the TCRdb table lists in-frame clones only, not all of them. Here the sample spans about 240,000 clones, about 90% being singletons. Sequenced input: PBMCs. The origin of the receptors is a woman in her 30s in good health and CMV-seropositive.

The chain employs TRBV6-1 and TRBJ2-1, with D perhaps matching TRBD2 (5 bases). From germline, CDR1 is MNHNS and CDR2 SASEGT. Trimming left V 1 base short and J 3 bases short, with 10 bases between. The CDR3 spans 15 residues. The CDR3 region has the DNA TGTGCCAGCAGTGAAGTCCCCACTAGCTACAATGAGCAGTTCTTC. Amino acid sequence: CASSEVPTSYNEQFF.

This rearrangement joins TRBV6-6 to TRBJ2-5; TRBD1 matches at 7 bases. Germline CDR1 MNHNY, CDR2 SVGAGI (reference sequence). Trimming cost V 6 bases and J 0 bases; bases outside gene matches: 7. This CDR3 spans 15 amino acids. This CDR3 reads CASSRQGSYQETQYF. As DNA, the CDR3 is TGTGCCAGCAGCCGACAGGGTTCGTACCAAGAGACCCAGTACTTC.

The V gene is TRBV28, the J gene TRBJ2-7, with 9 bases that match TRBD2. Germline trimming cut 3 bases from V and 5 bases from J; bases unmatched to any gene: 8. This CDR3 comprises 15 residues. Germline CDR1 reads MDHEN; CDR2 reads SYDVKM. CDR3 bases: TGTGCCAGCAGTTTGGGACCGGGACTAGCAAACGAGCAGTACTTC. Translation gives CASSLGPGLANEQYF.

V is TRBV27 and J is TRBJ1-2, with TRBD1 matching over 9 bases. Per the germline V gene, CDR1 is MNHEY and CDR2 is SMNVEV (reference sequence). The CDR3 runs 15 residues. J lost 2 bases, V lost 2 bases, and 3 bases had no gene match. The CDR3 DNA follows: TGTGCCAGCAGTTTAGGGACAGGGCACAACTATGGCTACACCTTC. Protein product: CASSLGTGHNYGYTF.

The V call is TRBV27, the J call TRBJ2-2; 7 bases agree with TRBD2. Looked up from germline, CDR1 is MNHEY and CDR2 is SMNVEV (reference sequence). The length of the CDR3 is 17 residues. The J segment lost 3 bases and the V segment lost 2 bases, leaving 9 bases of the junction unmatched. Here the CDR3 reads CASSLPSGWGDTGELFF. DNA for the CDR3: TGTGCCAGCAGTTTACCTAGCGGTTGGGGGGACACCGGGGAGCTGTTTTTT.

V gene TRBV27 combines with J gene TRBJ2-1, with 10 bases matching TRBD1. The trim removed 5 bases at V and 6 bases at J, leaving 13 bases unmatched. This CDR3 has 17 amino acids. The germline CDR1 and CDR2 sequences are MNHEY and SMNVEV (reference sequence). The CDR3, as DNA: TGTGCCAGCAGTGCCCTCACGGGACAGGGGTGGTCCAATGAGCAGTTCTTC. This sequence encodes CASSALTGQGWSNEQFF.

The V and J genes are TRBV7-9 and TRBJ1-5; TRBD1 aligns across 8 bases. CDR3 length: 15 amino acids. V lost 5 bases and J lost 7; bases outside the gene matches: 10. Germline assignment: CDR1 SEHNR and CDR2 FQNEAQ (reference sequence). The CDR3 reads CASSPGQGTYQPQHF. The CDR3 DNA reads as TGTGCCAGCAGCCCAGGACAGGGTACATACCAGCCCCAGCATTTT.

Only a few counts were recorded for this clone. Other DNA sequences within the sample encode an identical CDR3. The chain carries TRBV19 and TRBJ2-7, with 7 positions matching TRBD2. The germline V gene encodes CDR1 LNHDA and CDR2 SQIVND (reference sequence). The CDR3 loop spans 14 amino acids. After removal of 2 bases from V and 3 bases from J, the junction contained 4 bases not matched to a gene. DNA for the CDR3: TGTGCCAGTAGTATAAGTGCGGGAGACTACGAGCAGTACTTC. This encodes CASSISAGDYEQYF.

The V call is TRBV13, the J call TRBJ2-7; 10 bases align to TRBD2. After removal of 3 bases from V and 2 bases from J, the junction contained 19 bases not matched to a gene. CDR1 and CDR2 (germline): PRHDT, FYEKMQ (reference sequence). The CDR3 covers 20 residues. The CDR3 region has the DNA TGTGCCAGCAGCTTCTATAGGGCTAGCGGGAGAAGAACCCGCCCCTACGAGCAGTACTTC. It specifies CASSFYRASGRRTRPYEQYF.

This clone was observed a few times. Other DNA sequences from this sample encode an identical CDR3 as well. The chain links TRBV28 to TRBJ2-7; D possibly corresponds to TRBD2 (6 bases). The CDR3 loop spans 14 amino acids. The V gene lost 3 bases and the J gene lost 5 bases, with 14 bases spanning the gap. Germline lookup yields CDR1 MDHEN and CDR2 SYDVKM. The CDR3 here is CASSFPGVSHEQYF. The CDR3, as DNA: TGTGCCAGCAGTTTCCCGGGGGTTAGCCACGAGCAGTACTTC.

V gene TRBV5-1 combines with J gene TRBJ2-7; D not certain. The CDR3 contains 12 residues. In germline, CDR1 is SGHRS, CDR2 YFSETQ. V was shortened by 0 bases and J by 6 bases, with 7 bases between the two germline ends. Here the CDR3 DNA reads TGCGCCAGCAGCTTGGGGGTAGCCGAGCAGTACTTC. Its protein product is CASSLGVAEQYF.

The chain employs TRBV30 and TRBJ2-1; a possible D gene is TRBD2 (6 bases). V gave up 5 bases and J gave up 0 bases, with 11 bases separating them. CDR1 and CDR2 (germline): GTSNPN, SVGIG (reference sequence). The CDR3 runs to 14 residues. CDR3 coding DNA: TGTGCCTGGGCTAGCGAGACCTCCTACAATGAGCAGTTCTTC. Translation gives CAWASETSYNEQFF.

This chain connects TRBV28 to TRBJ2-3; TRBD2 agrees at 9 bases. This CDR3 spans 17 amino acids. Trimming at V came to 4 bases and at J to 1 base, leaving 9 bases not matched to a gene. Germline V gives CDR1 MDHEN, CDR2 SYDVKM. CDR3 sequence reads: CASSSPRTSAGTDTQYF. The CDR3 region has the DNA TGTGCCAGCAGTTCCCCCCGGACTAGCGCTGGCACAGATACGCAGTATTTT.

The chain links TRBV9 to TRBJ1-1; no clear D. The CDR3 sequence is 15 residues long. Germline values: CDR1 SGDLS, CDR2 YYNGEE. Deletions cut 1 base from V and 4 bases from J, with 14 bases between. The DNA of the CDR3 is TGTGCCAGCAGCGTACAACCCAACGGCGGCACTGAAGCTTTCTTT. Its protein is CASSVQPNGGTEAFF. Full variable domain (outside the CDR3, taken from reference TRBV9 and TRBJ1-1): DSGVTQTPKHLITATGQRVTLRCSPRSGDLSVYWYQQSLDQGLQFLIQYYNGEERAKGNILERFSAQQFPDLHSELNLSSLELGDSALYFCASSVQPNGGTEAFFGQGTRLTVV.

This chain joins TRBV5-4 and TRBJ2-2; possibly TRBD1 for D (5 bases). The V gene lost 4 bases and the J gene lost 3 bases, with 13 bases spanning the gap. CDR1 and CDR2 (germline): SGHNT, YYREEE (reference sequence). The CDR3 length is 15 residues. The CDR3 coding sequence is TGTGCCAGCAGCGCGACTCTAGGGGACACCGGGGAGCTGTTTTTT. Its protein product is CASSATLGDTGELFF.

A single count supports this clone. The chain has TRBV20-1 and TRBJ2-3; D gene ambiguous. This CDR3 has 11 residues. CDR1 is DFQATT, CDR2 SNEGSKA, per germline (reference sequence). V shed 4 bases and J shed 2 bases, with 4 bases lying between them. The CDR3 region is CSATYTDTQYF. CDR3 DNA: TGCAGTGCTACTTACACAGATACGCAGTATTTT.

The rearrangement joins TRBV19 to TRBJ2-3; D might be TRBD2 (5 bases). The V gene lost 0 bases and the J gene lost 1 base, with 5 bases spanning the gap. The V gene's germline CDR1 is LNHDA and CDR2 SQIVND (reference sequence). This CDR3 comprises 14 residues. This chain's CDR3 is CASSIDGGTDTQYF. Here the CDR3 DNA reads TGTGCCAGTAGTATAGACGGGGGCACAGATACGCAGTATTTT.

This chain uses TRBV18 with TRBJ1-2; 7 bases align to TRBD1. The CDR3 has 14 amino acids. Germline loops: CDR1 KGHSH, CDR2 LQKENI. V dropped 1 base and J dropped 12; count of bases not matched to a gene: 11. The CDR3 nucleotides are TGTGCCAGCTCACCACGGGACAGCCCTACGATTAACACCTTC. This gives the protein CASSPRDSPTINTF. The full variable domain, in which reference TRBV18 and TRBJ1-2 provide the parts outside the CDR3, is NAGVMQNPRHLVRRRGQEARLRCSPMKGHSHVYWYRQLPEEGLKFMVYLQKENIIDESGMPKERFSAEFPKEGPSILRIQQVVRGDSAAYFCASSPRDSPTINTFGSGTRLTVV.

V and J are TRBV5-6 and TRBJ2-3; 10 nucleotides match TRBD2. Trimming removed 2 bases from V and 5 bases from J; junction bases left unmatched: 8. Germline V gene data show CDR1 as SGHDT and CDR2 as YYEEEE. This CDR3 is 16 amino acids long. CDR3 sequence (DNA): TGTGCCAGCAGCTTCGGCCTAGCGGGAGTGATAGATACGCAGTATTTT. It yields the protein CASSFGLAGVIDTQYF.

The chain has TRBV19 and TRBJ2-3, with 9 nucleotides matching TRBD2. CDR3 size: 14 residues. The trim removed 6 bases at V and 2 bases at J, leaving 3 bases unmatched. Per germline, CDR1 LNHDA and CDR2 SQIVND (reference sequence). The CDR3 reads CASRLAGPTDTQYF. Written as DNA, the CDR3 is TGTGCCAGTAGGCTAGCGGGACCCACAGATACGCAGTATTTT. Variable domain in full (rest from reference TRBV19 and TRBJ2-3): DGGITQSPKYLFRKEGQNVTLSCEQNLNHDAMYWYRQDPGQGLRLIYYSQIVNDFQKGDIAEGYSVSREKKESFPLTVTSAQKNPTAFYLCASRLAGPTDTQYFGPGTRLTVL.

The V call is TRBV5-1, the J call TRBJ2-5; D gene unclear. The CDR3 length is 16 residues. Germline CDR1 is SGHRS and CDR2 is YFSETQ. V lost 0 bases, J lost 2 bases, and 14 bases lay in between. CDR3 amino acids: CASSLVGSLLQETQYF. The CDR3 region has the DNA TGCGCCAGCAGCTTGGTGGGTAGCTTACTTCAAGAGACCCAGTACTTC.

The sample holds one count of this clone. This CDR3 is CASSPSKGSGDTEAFF. The CDR3 DNA reads TGTGCCAGCTCACCCTCCAAAGGGAGCGGCGACACTGAAGCTTTCTTT. The rearrangement links TRBV18 to TRBJ1-1; D not certain. Germline CDR1 KGHSH, CDR2 LQKENI. With 3 bases removed from V and 3 bases from J, the gap between germline ends came to 17 bases. This CDR3 spans 16 amino acids.

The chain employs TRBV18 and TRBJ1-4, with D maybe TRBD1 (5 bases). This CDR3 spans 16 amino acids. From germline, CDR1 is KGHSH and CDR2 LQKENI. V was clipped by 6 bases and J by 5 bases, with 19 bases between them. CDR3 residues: CASSQLSDGQNEKLFF. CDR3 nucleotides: TGTGCCAGCTCCCAGCTGAGCGACGGACAAAATGAAAAACTGTTTTTT.

CDR3 sequence (DNA): TGTGCCAGCAGTGACGTCGTAGCGGGAGACTACAATGAGCAGTTCTTC. Translation: CASSDVVAGDYNEQFF. J is TRBJ2-1 and V is TRBV6-4, with 9 bases matching TRBD2. The CDR3 loop spans 16 amino acids. V trimming: 2 bases; J trimming: 3 bases; junction bases outside the gene matches: 5. CDR1 MRHNA and CDR2 SNTAGT come from the germline V gene.

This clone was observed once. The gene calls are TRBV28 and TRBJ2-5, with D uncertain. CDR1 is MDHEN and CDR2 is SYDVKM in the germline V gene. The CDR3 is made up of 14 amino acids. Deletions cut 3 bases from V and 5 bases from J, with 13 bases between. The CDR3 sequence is CASSFRSPDETQYF. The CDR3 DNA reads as TGTGCCAGCAGTTTTCGGAGTCCCGACGAGACCCAGTACTTC.

The CDR3 is CASSVLDSTQYF. DNA of the CDR3: TGTGCCAGCAGCGTACTGGACTCGACGCAGTATTTT. The chain employs TRBV9 and TRBJ2-3; TRBD2 is a possible D gene (5 bases). V gave up 1 base and J gave up 9 bases, with 9 bases separating them. The CDR3 sequence is 12 residues long. The germline gives CDR1 SGDLS, CDR2 YYNGEE. Together with reference TRBV9 and TRBJ2-3, the CDR3 gives the full variable domain: DSGVTQTPKHLITATGQRVTLRCSPRSGDLSVYWYQQSLDQGLQFLIQYYNGEERAKGNILERFSAQQFPDLHSELNLSSLELGDSALYFCASSVLDSTQYFGPGTRLTVL.

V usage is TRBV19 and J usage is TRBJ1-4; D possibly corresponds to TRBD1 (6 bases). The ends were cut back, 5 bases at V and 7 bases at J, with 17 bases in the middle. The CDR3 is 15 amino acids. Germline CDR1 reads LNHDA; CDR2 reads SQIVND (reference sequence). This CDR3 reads CASSPGTNVGEKLFF. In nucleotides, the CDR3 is TGTGCCAGTAGTCCAGGGACAAACGTCGGTGAAAAACTGTTTTTT.